This T cell receptor (beta chain) was captured in a study of technical replicates of blood from a few donors. Produced via immunoSEQ multiplex PCR; TCRdb's table is partial and in-frame only. This sample carries about 53,000 clones, more than 70% of them seen once, and the ten largest clones take over 5%. The sequence was obtained from a human donor in good health. Some clones in this sample may be carry-over from other donors' samples. The sequenced material came from PBMCs.

The CDR3 reads CASSPRTGVGTGELFF. For the CDR3, the DNA is TGCGCCAGCAGCCCGCGGACAGGGGTAGGCACCGGGGAGCTGTTTTTT. V usage is TRBV5-1 and J usage is TRBJ2-2; 9 bases align to TRBD1. V gave up 4 bases and J gave up 4 bases; unmatched junction bases: 8. Germline V gives CDR1 SGHRS, CDR2 YFSETQ. This CDR3 contains 16 residues.